The TCR beta chain under discussion was sequenced for a study of beta chain features in type 1 diabetes. The investigators reverse transcribed all of the isolated RNA, so they sequenced expressed TCRB transcripts. Only in-frame clones appear in the TCRdb table, and some are missing; sequencing was by immunoSEQ multiplex PCR. The sample comprises 620,000 or so clones, around 15% of which are singletons, and around 0.095% rests with the top ten. Study results and limitations: Whether TCRB rearrangement is influenced by HLA type went unresolved here.

CD4+ cells of the naive, central memory, regulatory and stem cell-like memory types were sorted via CD45RO/CCR7/CD25/CD127/CD95/CD27. This CDR3 contains 16 residues. CDR1 is SGHNT and CDR2 is YYREEE in the germline V gene (reference sequence). V lost 0 bases and J lost 3; bases outside the gene matches: 4. This clone was recorded a few times. Its cognate antigen is unknown. The specimen sequenced was naive CD4+ T cells from blood. This receptor was identified in a man aged 18 to 35 in good health. The V and J genes are TRBV5-4 and TRBJ1-3, with 9 bases that match TRBD1. Here the CDR3 reads CASSLGGTGYGNTIYF. Here the CDR3 DNA reads TGTGCCAGCAGCTTGGGAGGGACAGGGTATGGAAACACCATATATTTT.